This T cell receptor (beta chain) was recorded in a study of cytomegalovirus exposure and HLA in healthy donors. For the study at large: As an earlier analysis found, around 190 million T cells yielded about 120 million unique TCR beta sequences. Findings and limits, study-wide: In an earlier analysis, in approximately 570 donors, most V segments appeared productive either ~87% or ~30% of the time. Association of a missense DCLRE1C variant with TCR beta V- and J-gene trimming was reported in a later analysis.

The CDR3 is made up of 16 amino acids. Germline lookup yields CDR1 MGHRA and CDR2 YSYEKL. V was cut by 1 base and J by 2 bases, with 12 bases left in between. Worth noting for this clone: Its specificity is not known.

It was with 60 Vbeta and 13 Jbeta primers that the PCR ran. As originally analysed: Later, 65 million to 85 million unique TCR beta chains were counted in an analysis, and roughly 11 million of them were shared. The assay was immunoSEQ multiplex PCR, and TCRdb's table has in-frame clones only and misses some. V, J and clone size derive from that table, while D and trimming were established from the DNA sequence. Counted here are about 170,000 clones, 73% occurring once; the ten biggest clones make up roughly 5.4%. The sequence was collected from a young woman in good health and CMV-seropositive. The sequenced material came from PBMCs. The genes are TRBV4-1 and TRBJ1-5, with a weak D call TRBD1 (6 bases). The CDR3 here is CASSQVTRGRNQPQHF. DNA for the CDR3: TGCGCCAGCAGCCAAGTTACCAGGGGTCGCAATCAGCCCCAGCATTTT.